Following are 26 T cell receptor beta chains from one sample sequenced in a study of radiation and T cells in renal cell carcinoma. Time point indicated: blood 4 weeks post-SBRT, at nephrectomy. Treatment of the sample: 15 Gy SBRT to primary tumor, nephrectomy 4 weeks later. The table came from immunoSEQ multiplex PCR; TCRdb's copy has only in-frame clones and leaves some out. Of about 77,000 clones listed, around four fifths were seen once; the top ten hold 2.4%. The sequences come from blood, collected from a patient whose treatment included radiotherapy and nephrectomy. These receptor sequences come from a woman in her fifties or sixties with renal cell carcinoma.

This clone was seen a few times. This rearrangement joins TRBV19 to TRBJ2-1; 8 nucleotides agree with TRBD2. Trimming took 3 bases from V and 5 from J; bases not matched to a gene: 6. Germline V gene data show CDR1 as LNHDA and CDR2 as SQIVND (reference sequence). This CDR3 spans 15 amino acids. In DNA form, the CDR3 reads TGTGCCAGTAGTATTTCGAGCGGGAGCCACAATGAGCAGTTCTTC. Its protein product is CASSISSGSHNEQFF.

J is TRBJ1-2 and V is TRBV15; a weak D match, TRBD1 (5 bases). From germline, CDR1 is LNHNV and CDR2 YYDKDF (reference sequence). V gave up 3 bases and J gave up 4 bases, with 12 bases separating them. This CDR3 comprises 14 residues. The CDR3 sequence is CATSSPGTAYGYTF. In nucleotides, the CDR3 is TGTGCCACCAGCAGCCCCGGGACCGCCTATGGCTACACCTTC.

The chain joins TRBV6-5 to TRBJ2-7, with TRBD1 matching 10 bases. The ends lost 2 bases at V and 0 bases at J; junction bases unmatched: 4. This CDR3 spans 16 amino acids. Germline CDR1 MNHEY, CDR2 SVGAGI. DNA for the CDR3: TGTGCCAGCAGTTACGGGACAGGGGTGCCCTCCTACGAGCAGTACTTC. Amino acids: CASSYGTGVPSYEQYF.

The rearrangement links TRBV6-1 to TRBJ2-2, with 7 bases aligning to TRBD1. CDR1 and CDR2 (germline): MNHNS, SASEGT. V gave up 8 bases and J gave up 0 bases; unmatched junction bases: 6. The CDR3 length is 15 residues. The CDR3, as DNA: TGTGCCAGCGGAGGACAGGTTACGAACACCGGGGAGCTGTTTTTT. It translates to CASGGQVTNTGELFF.

This clone appeared a few times. The chain has TRBV29-1 and TRBJ1-1; TRBD1 is a possible D gene (6 bases). Germline V gene lookup returns CDR1 SQVTM and CDR2 ANQGSEA. The CDR3 covers 13 residues. The germline V and J ends were trimmed by 0 bases and 10 bases, with 15 bases remaining between them. CDR3 in amino acids: CSVEESVGGSAFF. CDR3 sequence (DNA): TGCAGCGTTGAAGAGAGTGTGGGGGGCTCAGCTTTCTTT.

The chain employs TRBV15 and TRBJ1-5; the match to TRBD1 covers 8 bases. From germline, CDR1 is LNHNV and CDR2 YYDKDF (reference sequence). Trimming at V came to 1 base and at J to 6 bases, leaving 5 bases not matched to a gene. The length of the CDR3 is 15 residues. CDR3 amino acids: CATSRGQGASQPQHF. CDR3 DNA sequence: TGTGCCACCAGCAGAGGGCAGGGGGCAAGTCAGCCCCAGCATTTT.

The J gene is TRBJ2-7, the V gene TRBV5-4; the match to TRBD1 covers 10 bases. The CDR3 has 15 amino acids. V was pared by 3 bases and J by 5 bases, with 8 bases of the junction left unmatched. CDR1 is SGHNT and CDR2 is YYREEE in the germline V gene (reference sequence). In DNA form, the CDR3 reads TGTGCCAGCAGCTCCGGGACAGGGGTTGAAAACGAGCAGTACTTC. This codes for CASSSGTGVENEQYF.

The CDR3 is CASSESGGGNEQFF. CDR3 DNA sequence: TGTGCCAGCAGCGAGAGCGGGGGAGGGAATGAGCAGTTCTTC. The chain is built from TRBV9 and TRBJ2-1; 8 bases match TRBD2. J was trimmed by 7 bases and V by 3 bases; bases with no gene match: 6. The germline V gene encodes CDR1 SGDLS and CDR2 YYNGEE. CDR3 length: 14 amino acids.

The chain links TRBV2 to TRBJ1-5; the match to TRBD1 covers 7 bases. V shed 6 bases, J shed 3 bases, and the junction held 8 bases outside the gene matches. Germline CDR1 reads SNHLY; CDR2 reads FYNNEI. CDR3 length: 15 amino acids. CDR3 sequence: CASRPDRALNQPQHF. The CDR3 nucleotides are TGTGCCAGCAGGCCCGACAGGGCCCTCAATCAGCCCCAGCATTTT. The whole variable domain, filled in from reference TRBV2 and TRBJ1-5, reads EPEVTQTPSHQVTQMGQEVILRCVPISNHLYFYWYRQILGQKVEFLVSFYNNEISEKSEIFDDQFSVERPDGSNFTLKIRSTKLEDSAMYFCASRPDRALNQPQHFGDGTRLSIL.

The chain employs TRBV4-2 and TRBJ2-3; D remains ambiguous. The CDR3 consists of 15 residues. V was cut by 0 bases and J by 2 bases, with 9 bases left in between. Germline V gives CDR1 LGHNA, CDR2 YNFKEQ. The CDR3, as DNA: TGTGCCAGCAGCCAAGATGGGGTCCCCACAGATACGCAGTATTTT. It is translated as CASSQDGVPTDTQYF.

The chain employs TRBV19 and TRBJ2-2; a possible D gene is TRBD1 (5 bases). The germline gives CDR1 LNHDA, CDR2 SQIVND (reference sequence). The CDR3 runs 15 residues. The V gene lost 3 bases and the J gene lost 4 bases, with 12 bases spanning the gap. CDR3 bases: TGTGCCAGTAGTATCCTCGGACACTCCACCGGGGAGCTGTTTTTT. This encodes CASSILGHSTGELFF.

In its sample, this clone was seen once. The chain links TRBV28 to TRBJ1-1; D not certain. V was cut by 9 bases and J by 0 bases, with 5 bases left in between. Germline lookup yields CDR1 MDHEN and CDR2 SYDVKM. The CDR3 covers 11 residues. In DNA, the CDR3 is TGTGCCAGTAATATGAACACTGAAGCTTTCTTT. It codes for CASNMNTEAFF.

The chain couples TRBV5-6 to TRBJ2-1, with 7 bases lining up with TRBD1. V dropped 4 bases and J dropped 5; count of bases not matched to a gene: 12. Per the germline V gene, CDR1 is SGHDT and CDR2 is YYEEEE. This CDR3 is 16 amino acids long. CDR3 sequence reads: CASSGDRVIGDNEQFF. The CDR3 DNA reads as TGTGCCAGCAGCGGAGACAGGGTTATAGGAGACAATGAGCAGTTCTTC.

This chain connects TRBV6-1 to TRBJ2-7; the D is unclear. CDR1 and CDR2 from the germline V gene are MNHNS and SASEGT. The CDR3 is 15 amino acids. V dropped 2 bases and J dropped 0 bases, with 11 bases sitting between them. The CDR3 protein is CASSESASYSYEQYF. CDR3 nucleotide sequence: TGTGCCAGCAGTGAAAGCGCTTCCTACTCCTACGAGCAGTACTTC.

V and J are TRBV23-1 and TRBJ1-2; 7 bases are shared with TRBD1. TRBV23-1 counts as an open reading frame of uncertain function. Germline trimming cut 3 bases from V and 6 bases from J; bases unmatched to any gene: 19. This CDR3 contains 18 residues. The CDR3 coding sequence is TGCGCCAGCAGTCACATTCGCCCTAGGGGGCGTCGATCTAATGGCTACACCTTC. Its translation is CASSHIRPRGRRSNGYTF.

The chain joins TRBV6-5 to TRBJ1-2; D might be TRBD1 (5 bases). With 4 bases removed from V and 2 bases from J, the gap between germline ends came to 11 bases. CDR1 is MNHEY and CDR2 is SVGAGI in the germline V gene. The CDR3 length is 14 residues. Here the CDR3 DNA reads TGTGCCAGCAGTTGGGGCAGCTGGAACTATGGCTACACCTTC. Encoded protein: CASSWGSWNYGYTF.

The rearrangement uses TRBV6-5 and TRBJ2-5, with D possibly being TRBD1 (6 bases). V was trimmed by 8 bases and J by 0 bases, leaving 13 bases between them. The CDR3 is made up of 14 amino acids. Germline CDR1 reads MNHEY; CDR2 reads SVGAGI. CDR3 protein: CASGKRGYQETQYF. DNA of the CDR3: TGTGCCAGCGGGAAAAGGGGGTACCAAGAGACCCAGTACTTC.

The V call is TRBV2, the J call TRBJ2-1; no firm D call. The CDR3 is 13 residues long. The germline V gene encodes CDR1 SNHLY and CDR2 FYNNEI. V was clipped by 6 bases and J by 6 bases, with 12 bases between them. The CDR3 region has the DNA TGTGCCAGCAGCCGGTCGGTGGGCAATGAGCAGTTCTTC. Its protein is CASSRSVGNEQFF. The variable domain in full, with the rest retrieved from reference TRBV2 and TRBJ2-1, is EPEVTQTPSHQVTQMGQEVILRCVPISNHLYFYWYRQILGQKVEFLVSFYNNEISEKSEIFDDQFSVERPDGSNFTLKIRSTKLEDSAMYFCASSRSVGNEQFFGPGTRLTVL.

This clone was seen more than once but under ten times. The CDR3 protein is CASSFTALNTEAFF. As DNA, the CDR3 is TGTGCCAGCAGTTTTACGGCCCTGAACACTGAAGCTTTCTTT. The chain joins TRBV28 to TRBJ1-1; no clear D gene. Trimming shortened V by 3 bases and J by 0 bases, and 8 bases separated the two germline ends. Per germline, CDR1 MDHEN and CDR2 SYDVKM. The CDR3 loop spans 14 amino acids.

The gene calls are TRBV10-3 and TRBJ2-7, with 9 bases lining up with TRBD1. Looked up from germline, CDR1 is ENHRY and CDR2 is SYGVKD. The CDR3 runs 14 residues. Unmatched junction bases numbered 5, after V lost 6 bases and J lost 2 bases. The CDR3 sequence is CAIRGTGHPYEQYF. For the CDR3, the DNA is TGTGCCATCAGAGGGACAGGGCATCCCTACGAGCAGTACTTC.

The V call is TRBV4-2, the J call TRBJ1-3; 7 positions match TRBD1. Trimming cost V 1 base and J 2 bases; bases outside gene matches: 8. The CDR3 length is 17 residues. CDR1 is LGHNA, CDR2 YNFKEQ, per germline. CDR3 in amino acids: CASSQGRGAIAGNTIYF. DNA for the CDR3: TGTGCCAGCAGCCAAGGCAGGGGGGCTATTGCTGGAAACACCATATATTTT.

This chain joins TRBV7-2 and TRBJ2-7; 7 bases line up with TRBD2. Losses at the gene ends were 5 bases for V and 4 bases for J; bases not matched to a gene: 11. Germline lookup yields CDR1 SGHTA and CDR2 FQGNSA. This CDR3 spans 15 amino acids. In DNA, the CDR3 is TGTGCCAGCAGCGTTTCGTCTAGCGGAGGGTACGAGCAGTACTTC. Translating it yields CASSVSSSGGYEQYF.

J is TRBJ1-5 and V is TRBV7-9; weak D call: TRBD1 (6 bases). Per the germline V gene, CDR1 is SEHNR and CDR2 is FQNEAQ (reference sequence). The CDR3 covers 14 residues. Trimming pared 5 bases from V and 1 base from J, leaving 9 bases between. Here the CDR3 reads CASSLDRSNQPQHF. Here the CDR3 DNA reads TGTGCCAGCAGCCTCGACAGGAGCAATCAGCCCCAGCATTTT. The variable domain in full, completed from reference TRBV7-9 and TRBJ1-5, reads DTGVSQNPRHKITKRGQNVTFRCDPISEHNRLYWYRQTLGQGPEFLTYFQNEAQLEKSRLLSDRFSAERPKGSFSTLEIQRTEQGDSAMYLCASSLDRSNQPQHFGDGTRLSIL.

The rearrangement links TRBV5-4 to TRBJ2-1; 14 bases agree with TRBD2. This CDR3 has 15 residues. The V gene's germline CDR1 is SGHNT and CDR2 YYREEE (reference sequence). With V trimmed by 5 bases and J by 7 bases, 5 bases remained unmatched. The CDR3 loop is CASRPGLAGVNEQFF. CDR3 nucleotide sequence: TGTGCCAGCAGACCGGGACTAGCGGGAGTTAATGAGCAGTTCTTC.

This chain connects TRBV6-5 to TRBJ2-7; TRBD1 matches 9 bases. Looked up from germline, CDR1 is MNHEY and CDR2 is SVGAGI. J gave up 4 bases and V 4 bases, and 11 bases lay outside the gene matches. The CDR3 sequence is 16 residues long. CDR3 region: CASSSQRGTGSYEQYF. The CDR3 DNA is TGTGCCAGCAGTTCCCAGAGGGGGACAGGGTCTTACGAGCAGTACTTC.

This clone was picked up one time. This chain joins TRBV28 and TRBJ1-5; D may be TRBD1 (6 bases). Per germline, CDR1 MDHEN and CDR2 SYDVKM. V shed 5 bases and J shed 2 bases, with 28 bases lying between them. This CDR3 region has 20 residues. In DNA form, the CDR3 reads TGTGCCAGCAGTCCCACCCTCACGAGGGGGTTGGGATATGGCAATCAGCCCCAGCATTTT. It specifies CASSPTLTRGLGYGNQPQHF.